This is a list of T cell receptor beta chains from one sample in a study of control samples from healthy donors and cancer patients. Method: immunoSEQ multiplex PCR; TCRdb's copy keeps in-frame clones and lacks some. The table includes about 150,000 clones, roughly 92% detected once. Material for sequencing was blood. These receptors originate from a middle-aged man in good health. Both conserved end residues are part of each CDR3. Fields, in order: clone size, V gene, D gene, J gene, CDR3 protein, CDR3 DNA. D genes are given only for firm matches. Clone sizes are given selectively: once, few, many, or a class where the clone is expanded.

clone size: once
V gene: TRBV21-1
D gene: NA
J gene: TRBJ2-7
CDR3 protein: CASGNERNTAYEQYF
CDR3 DNA: TGTGCCAGCGGTAATGAGCGGAACACGGCCTACGAGCAGTACTTC

clone size: NA
V gene: TRBV6-1
D gene: NA
J gene: TRBJ1-1
CDR3 protein: CASREGYTEAFF
CDR3 DNA: TGTGCCAGCAGGGAAGGGTACACTGAAGCTTTCTTT

clone size: NA
V gene: TRBV10-3
D gene: NA
J gene: TRBJ1-5
CDR3 protein: CAISEDIGSGNQPQHF
CDR3 DNA: TGTGCCATCAGTGAGGATATAGGGAGCGGGAATCAGCCCCAGCATTTT

clone size: NA
V gene: TRBV30
D gene: NA
J gene: TRBJ2-3
CDR3 protein: CAWRPEVSNTQYF
CDR3 DNA: TGTGCCTGGAGGCCCGAGGTCTCAAATACGCAGTATTTT

clone size: NA
V gene: TRBV5-1
D gene: TRBD2
J gene: TRBJ2-7
CDR3 protein: CASSPLPSGRTYEQYF
CDR3 DNA: TGCGCCAGCAGCCCGTTACCTAGCGGACGAACCTACGAGCAGTACTTC

clone size: NA
V gene: TRBV28
D gene: NA
J gene: TRBJ2-7
CDR3 protein: CASTLVRQSYEQYF
CDR3 DNA: TGTGCCAGCACTCTAGTTAGGCAGTCCTACGAGCAGTACTTC

clone size: once
V gene: TRBV12-3/TRBV12-4
D gene: NA
J gene: TRBJ1-5
CDR3 protein: CASSRNSNQPQHF
CDR3 DNA: TGTGCCAGCAGTCGGAATAGCAATCAGCCCCAGCATTTT

clone size: NA
V gene: TRBV14
D gene: TRBD2
J gene: TRBJ2-1
CDR3 protein: CASSQERGTSQFF
CDR3 DNA: TGTGCCAGCAGCCAAGAAAGAGGGACTAGCCAGTTCTTC

clone size: NA
V gene: TRBV28
D gene: NA
J gene: TRBJ2-2
CDR3 protein: CASSLYGPGELFF
CDR3 DNA: TGTGCCAGCAGTTTATACGGTCCCGGGGAGCTGTTTTTT

clone size: NA
V gene: TRBV7-9
D gene: TRBD1
J gene: TRBJ2-3
CDR3 protein: CASASGTGNTDTQYF
CDR3 DNA: TGTGCCAGCGCGTCCGGGACAGGAAACACAGATACGCAGTATTTT

clone size: NA
V gene: TRBV10-3
D gene: NA
J gene: TRBJ1-6
CDR3 protein: CAIRGTGRDSPLHF
CDR3 DNA: TGTGCCATCAGGGGGACGGGACGCGATTCACCCCTCCACTTT

clone size: NA
V gene: TRBV28
D gene: TRBD2
J gene: TRBJ2-2
CDR3 protein: CASTPAGLAGVIGELFF
CDR3 DNA: TGTGCCAGCACGCCCGCGGGACTAGCGGGAGTTATCGGGGAGCTGTTTTTT